This T cell receptor (beta chain) comes out of a study of human T cells and chemical hapten exposure. Regarding time point: pre-sensitization, week 0. The treatment was: therapeutic diphenylcyclopropenone sensitization with weekly scalp DPC. TCRdb re-derived calls from the RACE reads in MiXCR, one entry per CDR3 protein. The sample has about 260,000 distinct CDR3 sequences; 7.5% to 10% are singletons. Trimming cost V 1 base and J 2 bases; bases outside gene matches: 3. The CDR3 length is 15 residues. Germline V gene lookup returns CDR1 MNHEY and CDR2 SVGAGI. The starting material was whole blood, obtained in connection with sensitization to the hapten diphenylcyclopropenone (DPC). The sequence came from a woman between 40 and 55 years old with alopecia areata. Some clones in this sample may be carry-over from other donors' samples. This chain connects TRBV6-5 to TRBJ1-1; 8 bases agree with TRBD1. Here the CDR3 DNA reads TGTGCCAGCAGTTACTTAACAGGGGGTAACACTGAAGCTTTCTTT. The encoded protein is CASSYLTGGNTEAFF.